Listed below are T cell receptor beta chains from one sample, sequenced in a study of T cells in Graves' hyperthyroidism and ophthalmopathy. MiXCR was run by TCRdb on the multiplex PCR reads, yielding one entry per CDR3 protein. The data hold under 300,000 distinct CDR3 sequences, with about 14% observed a single time. Sequencing was done on a sample of blood. Every receptor here comes from a woman in her thirties with Graves' hyperthyroidism that later progressed to Graves' ophthalmopathy. CDR3s include the opening cysteine and the closing phenylalanine or tryptophan.

TRBJ2-5 | TRBV7-3 | 14 | CASSLSNNQETQYF
TRBJ2-3 | TRBV2 | 10 | CASGTDRPYF
TRBJ1-2 | TRBV20-1 | 15 | CSARAVGQGDYGYTF
TRBJ2-2 | TRBV7-6 | 16 | CASSLGTSTTAGELFF
TRBJ2-5 | TRBV18 | 16 | CASSLGLTVRQETQYF
TRBJ2-7 | TRBV7-2 | 15 | CASSQGLAFSYEQYF
TRBJ2-2 | TRBV7-3 | 17 | CASSLSPGQGDLGELFF
TRBJ2-1 | TRBV4-3 | 15 | CASSYFRGPGNEQFF
TRBJ2-4 | TRBV7-2 | 14 | CASSLGFDKNIQYF
TRBJ2-5 | TRBV7-3 | 18 | CASSAGTSGRLSEETQYF
TRBJ2-1 | TRBV19 | 14 | CASSPGTEPDEQFF
TRBJ2-5 | TRBV12-5 | 15 | CASGLVARTQETQYF
TRBJ2-1 | TRBV4-2 | 15 | CASSPIPSSYNEQFF
TRBJ2-2 | TRBV5-1 | 16 | CASSLAVSSVGGELFF
TRBJ2-3 | TRBV3-1 | 13 | CASSQRDQDTQYF
TRBJ1-4 | TRBV4-1 | 14 | CASSHGTGGEKLFF
TRBJ2-1 | TRBV7-9 | 14 | CASSSTSGGGEQFF
TRBJ2-7 | TRBV7-2 | 16 | CASSRGPGTELSAQYF
TRBJ1-5 | TRBV5-6 | 14 | CASSQGAVNQPQHF
TRBJ2-7 | TRBV7-2 | 13 | CASRRGGDYEQYF
TRBJ1-5 | TRBV5-5 | 15 | CASSPRGPSNQPQHF
TRBJ1-4 | TRBV4-3 | 15 | CASSQGGTNYVELFF
TRBJ2-7 | TRBV6-5 | 15 | CASSYDYWRTGEQYF
TRBJ1-1 | TRBV20-1 | 14 | CSARDEGLGTEAFF
TRBJ2-1 | TRBV27 | 14 | CASSSGYSYNEQFF